The source of this T cell receptor beta chain is a study of shared clonotypes between healthy human individuals. CDR1 is SEHNR and CDR2 is FQNEAQ in the germline V gene (reference sequence). The CDR3 has 16 amino acids. The V gene end was trimmed by 5 bases and the J gene end by 9 bases; junction bases not matched to a gene: 8. Study results and limitations: The donor pool, a small one, limited the genetic and exposure-history diversity represented.

In the original workflow: ImmunoSEQ junction-only sequences lacked quality scores, so their filtering differed. The table came from immunoSEQ multiplex PCR; TCRdb's copy has only in-frame clones and leaves some out. V and J calls and clone size are as listed in that table; D and trimming were resolved from the DNA. The sample contains roughly 330,000 clones, less than 85% of which appear only once. This clone was recorded once. The target antigen is unknown. The receptor was derived from a man younger than 45 in good health. The chain has TRBV7-9 and TRBJ2-6, with 12 bases identical to TRBD1. The material sequenced was memory CD4+ T cells sorted from blood. Subset noted: CD45RA-negative fraction. The CDR3 bases are TGTGCCAGCAGCGACCAGGGACAGGGGGCTGTCAACGTCCTGACTTTC. This translates into CASSDQGQGAVNVLTF.